This TCR beta chain was retrieved from a study of regulatory T cells in long-lasting Graves disease. Overall study results and limits: Gene preferences differed: TRBV28, TRBJ1-2, TRBJ2-5 in persistent cases. Exclusively peripheral blood, rather than thyroid tissue, was studied.

Time point defined: newly diagnosed GD, antithyroid drugs for less than 3 months. PBMC-extracted RNA yielded the TCR library. Arm-PCR with iRepertoire HTBI primers amplified the CDR3 regions for these TCR beta libraries. Each CDR3 protein gets one entry after TCRdb re-called the multiplex PCR reads with MiXCR. Here the sample spans 600,000 to 650,000 distinct CDR3 sequences, roughly 16% being singletons. The germline gives CDR1 LNHDA, CDR2 SQIVND (reference sequence). With V trimmed by 6 bases and J by 4 bases, 7 bases remained unmatched. The CDR3 is 14 amino acids. This clonotype was counted many times. Antigen specificity is unknown. This sample also belongs to another study, concerning T cells in Graves' hyperthyroidism and ophthalmopathy. That paper states: The model's output predicted ophthalmopathy at a median of about 5.9 months prior to onset.

The sequencing used peripheral blood mononuclear cells (PBMCs), collected at new diagnosis, from a patient treated with antithyroid drugs. The rearrangement uses TRBV19 and TRBJ2-7, with 9 bases fitting TRBD1. The receptor comes from a young woman with Graves disease. DNA of the CDR3: TGTGCCAGTAGAGAGGCGGGACAGGGTTACGAGCAGTACTTC. It yields the protein CASREAGQGYEQYF.